This entry describes one TCR beta chain. This sample is drawn from a study of shared clonotypes between healthy human individuals. Sequenced by immunoSEQ multiplex PCR; TCRdb stores in-frame clones only, minus some. The sample contains 2.5 million or so clones, approximately 90% of which appear only once. Germline V gene lookup returns CDR1 WSHSY and CDR2 SAAADI. The CDR3 sequence is 13 residues long. V lost 6 bases to trimming and J lost 0 bases, with 8 bases between them. This sequence joins TRBV10-2 and TRBJ1-1; D call uncertain. The clonotype comes from a man younger than 35 in good health. The sample was naive CD4+ T cells sorted from blood. Subset reported: CD45RA+ positively selected. The CDR3 region is CASRRGMNTEAFF. In DNA, the CDR3 is TGCGCCAGCAGGCGGGGTATGAACACTGAAGCTTTCTTT.